This TCR beta chain was found in a study of blood T cell repertoires in COVID-19. Study details: Specimens from acute and convalescent COVID-19 originated in the United States, Italy and Spain.

This clone was picked up one time. Data came from immunoSEQ multiplex PCR; TCRdb stores just in-frame clones and leaves some out. This table has about 71,000 clones, 80% to 90% appearing once. This CDR3 has 15 amino acids. Trimming cost V 1 base and J 0 bases, with 9 bases left between them. From germline, CDR1 is SGHKS and CDR2 YYEKEE (reference sequence). Input material: peripheral blood. This chain uses TRBV5-5 with TRBJ2-3; D perhaps matches TRBD2 (5 bases). The TCR sequence derives from a human donor in a cohort sampled during active COVID-19. The CDR3 sequence is CASSLRTLSTDTQYF. CDR3 bases: TGTGCCAGCAGCTTGCGGACTTTAAGCACAGATACGCAGTATTTT.